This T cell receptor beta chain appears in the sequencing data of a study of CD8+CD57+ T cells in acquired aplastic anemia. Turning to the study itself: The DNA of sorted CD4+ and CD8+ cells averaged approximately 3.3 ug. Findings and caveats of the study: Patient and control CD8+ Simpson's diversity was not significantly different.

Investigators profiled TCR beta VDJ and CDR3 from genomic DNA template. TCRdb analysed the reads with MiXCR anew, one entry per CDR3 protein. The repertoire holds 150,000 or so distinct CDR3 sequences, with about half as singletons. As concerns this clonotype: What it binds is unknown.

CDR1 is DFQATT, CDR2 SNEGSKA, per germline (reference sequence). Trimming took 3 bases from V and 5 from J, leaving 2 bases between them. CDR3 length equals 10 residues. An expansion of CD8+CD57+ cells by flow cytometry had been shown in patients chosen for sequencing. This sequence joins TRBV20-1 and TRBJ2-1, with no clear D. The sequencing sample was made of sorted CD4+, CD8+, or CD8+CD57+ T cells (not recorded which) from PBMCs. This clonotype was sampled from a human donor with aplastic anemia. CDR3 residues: CSASDNEQFF. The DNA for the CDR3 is TGCAGTGCTAGCGACAATGAGCAGTTCTTC.